Below, 24 T cell receptor beta chains from the same sample are listed, as sequenced in a study of spatial heterogeneity in lung cancer. One entry per CDR3 protein results from TCRdb running MiXCR on the 5' RACE reads. The data contain tens of thousands of distinct CDR3 sequences, less than 6% of them seen just once; the ten biggest clones take up roughly 35%. Time point here: sample taken at primary tumor resection. No cell sorting; template was whole RNA from tumor, lung tissue or PBMC. The sample here was PBMCs, taken at surgery. The receptors shown here come from a male donor with early-stage non-small cell lung cancer.

This clonotype was detected many times. The rearrangement uses TRBV29-1 and TRBJ2-7; D is perhaps TRBD2 (6 bases). V was cut by 6 bases and J by 6 bases, with 12 bases left in between. The CDR3 runs to 11 residues. Germline CDR1 is SQVTM and CDR2 is ANQGSEA. Here the CDR3 DNA reads TGCAGCGTGTCCGGGGGTATCGAGCAGTACTTC. Amino acid sequence: CSVSGGIEQYF.

This clonotype was recorded at least ten times. This chain joins TRBV6-5 and TRBJ2-7, with D perhaps TRBD2 (7 bases). CDR1 and CDR2 (germline): MNHEY, SVGAGI. V shed 8 bases and J shed 4 bases, with 18 bases lying between them. This CDR3 has 14 amino acids. The CDR3 DNA reads as TGTGCCAGCCGCCTCGGGGGGCCAGGGTACGAGCAGTACTTC. Protein product: CASRLGGPGYEQYF.

This clonotype was seen repeatedly, ten times or more. V is TRBV7-9 and J is TRBJ1-1; 8 bases line up with TRBD1. In germline, CDR1 is SEHNR, CDR2 FQNEAQ (reference sequence). Trimming at V came to 5 bases and at J to 4 bases, leaving 6 bases not matched to a gene. The CDR3 is 14 amino acids. Written as DNA, the CDR3 is TGTGCCAGCAGCCGGACAGGGTCTGGCACTGAAGCTTTCTTT. Amino acid sequence: CASSRTGSGTEAFF.

This clonotype was seen ten or more times. The rearrangement joins TRBV11-1 to TRBJ2-1; D unclear. Germline CDR1 is SGHAT and CDR2 is FQDESV (reference sequence). V was clipped by 3 bases and J by 3 bases, with 6 bases between them. The CDR3 loop spans 13 amino acids. CDR3 in DNA: TGTGCCAGCAGCTTGGAGAGCTACAATGAGCAGTTCTTC. Its translation: CASSLESYNEQFF.

This clonotype came up many times. The chain joins TRBV6-2 or TRBV6-3 to TRBJ2-3; 8 bases are shared with TRBD1. V shed 8 bases, J shed 6 bases, and the junction held 4 bases outside the gene matches. Germline CDR1 MNHEY, CDR2 SVGEGT. The CDR3 contains 12 residues. DNA of the CDR3: TGTGCCAGCGGCGGACAGGGCGATACGCAGTATTTT. Translation gives CASGGQGDTQYF.

This clonotype was observed many times. The gene calls are TRBV7-6 and TRBJ2-1, with a tentative D call TRBD1 (6 bases). CDR3 length: 15 residues. The V and J ends lost 5 bases and 10 bases respectively, with 21 bases between them. Germline CDR1 is SGHVS and CDR2 is FNYEAQ. CDR3 bases: TGTGCCAGCAGCCTCCTGATACAGGGCGAAGGGGAGCAGTTCTTC. It encodes CASSLLIQGEGEQFF.

The gene calls are TRBV5-6 and TRBJ2-7; TRBD1 agrees at 9 bases. CDR3 size: 16 residues. The V gene end was trimmed by 5 bases and the J gene end by 7 bases; junction bases not matched to a gene: 16. Germline lookup yields CDR1 SGHDT and CDR2 YYEEEE. The CDR3 region has the DNA TGTGCCAGCAGTTTTTTACTCCCGGGACAGGGATTTGAGCAGTACTTC. Translating it yields CASSFLLPGQGFEQYF.

The rearrangement joins TRBV6-2 or TRBV6-3 to TRBJ2-7, with 8 bases lining up with TRBD1. CDR1 is MNHEY, CDR2 SVGEGT, per germline. The ends lost 0 bases at V and 5 bases at J; junction bases unmatched: 9. The CDR3 has 16 amino acids. The CDR3 protein is CASSYSGRTGIHEQYF. DNA for the CDR3: TGTGCCAGCAGTTACTCTGGCCGGACAGGGATCCACGAGCAGTACTTC.

This clonotype was recorded at least ten times. This chain uses TRBV5-4 with TRBJ1-6, with 7 nucleotides matching TRBD1. Germline trimming cut 5 bases from V and 8 bases from J; bases unmatched to any gene: 7. The CDR3 extends over 14 amino acids. Germline V gives CDR1 SGHNT, CDR2 YYREEE (reference sequence). CDR3 sequence (DNA): TGTGCCAGCAGTCAGGACAGGTCTGATTCACCCCTCCACTTT. It encodes CASSQDRSDSPLHF.

This clonotype came up many times. The rearrangement joins TRBV27 to TRBJ2-1; 12 positions agree with TRBD2. The trim removed 4 bases at V and 9 bases at J, leaving 10 bases unmatched. The CDR3 loop spans 16 amino acids. Germline-derived CDR1 and CDR2 are MNHEY and SMNVEV (reference sequence). CDR3 residues: CASSSISSGGAAEQFF. The CDR3 bases are TGTGCCAGCAGTTCAATTTCTAGCGGGGGGGCCGCTGAGCAGTTCTTC.

By share, this clonotype counts as medium-sized. V usage is TRBV4-3 and J usage is TRBJ2-7; D unclear. There are 14 residues in the CDR3. Germline-derived CDR1 and CDR2 are LGHNA and YSLEER. Trimming left V 0 bases short and J 0 bases short, with 6 bases between. CDR3 amino acids: CASSQDSLSYEQYF. In DNA form, the CDR3 reads TGCGCCAGCAGCCAAGACAGCCTCTCCTACGAGCAGTACTTC.

There are many counts of this clonotype. This chain uses TRBV12-3 or TRBV12-4 with TRBJ2-2; D possibly matches TRBD1 or TRBD2 (6 bases each). Trimming removed 5 bases from V and 1 base from J, with 11 bases in between. The CDR3 is 15 amino acids. CDR3 DNA: TGTGCCAGCAGTCCGGGGGCGCTGAACACCGGGGAGCTGTTTTTT. As protein: CASSPGALNTGELFF.

This clonotype was seen repeatedly, ten times or more. The chain has TRBV28 and TRBJ2-7; D is perhaps TRBD1 or TRBD2 (6 bases each). Trimming took 4 bases from V and 6 from J, leaving 19 bases between them. CDR1 MDHEN and CDR2 SYDVKM come from the germline V gene. The CDR3 is 15 amino acids. The CDR3 DNA follows: TGTGCCAGCAGTTCTTCCGGGACACCCGGGGGCGAGCAGTACTTC. Protein: CASSSSGTPGGEQYF.

A few counts support this clonotype. The V and J genes are TRBV7-9 and TRBJ1-2; maybe TRBD1 (6 bases). Germline CDR1 reads SEHNR; CDR2 reads FQNEAQ (reference sequence). V lost 2 bases, J lost 2 bases, and 15 bases lay in between. This CDR3 is 16 amino acids long. The CDR3 DNA is TGTGCCAGCAGCTTAACTCCTCTGGGACACAACTATGGCTACACCTTC. It is translated as CASSLTPLGHNYGYTF.

This clonotype was observed at least ten times. CDR3 sequence (DNA): TGCGCCAGCAGCTTGAGTGGCAATCAGCCCCAGCATTTT. Its translation: CASSLSGNQPQHF. This chain connects TRBV5-1 to TRBJ1-5, with D uncertain. V was trimmed by 1 base and J by 2 bases, leaving 4 bases between them. This CDR3 comprises 13 residues. Germline V gene data show CDR1 as SGHRS and CDR2 as YFSETQ.

The chain links TRBV6-2 or TRBV6-3 to TRBJ2-3, with D unclear. The length of the CDR3 is 13 residues. CDR1 is MNHEY and CDR2 is SVGEGT in the germline V gene. V lost 8 bases and J lost 0, with 9 bases in between. CDR3 in amino acids: CASHWASTDTQYF. The CDR3 DNA sequence: TGTGCCAGCCACTGGGCTAGCACAGATACGCAGTATTTT.

This clonotype occurred many times. CDR3: CASSGGLDYEQYF. CDR3 nucleotide sequence: TGTGCCAGCTCCGGGGGGCTGGACTACGAGCAGTACTTC. The gene calls are TRBV18 and TRBJ2-7; tentatively, D is TRBD2 (7 bases). Germline CDR1 KGHSH, CDR2 LQKENI. The CDR3 consists of 13 residues. V lost 6 bases to trimming and J lost 3 bases, with 12 bases between them.

In its sample, this clonotype was seen many times. V usage is TRBV18 and J usage is TRBJ2-5; no definite D call. Germline lookup yields CDR1 KGHSH and CDR2 LQKENI. The CDR3 sequence is 13 residues long. V was clipped by 6 bases and J by 5 bases, with 13 bases between them. The CDR3 is CASSSAMTETQYF. Written as DNA, the CDR3 is TGTGCCAGCTCGTCGGCCATGACCGAGACCCAGTACTTC.

At least ten counts were recorded for this clonotype. This chain connects TRBV28 to TRBJ1-6; no firm D call. From germline, CDR1 is MDHEN and CDR2 SYDVKM. The CDR3 has 16 amino acids. V was pared by 4 bases and J by 7 bases, with 17 bases between. CDR3 amino acids: CASSYLEYLANSPLHF. The CDR3, as DNA: TGTGCCAGCAGTTACCTAGAGTATTTGGCCAATTCACCCCTCCACTTT.

In its sample, this clonotype was seen many times. This chain connects TRBV3-1 to TRBJ1-1, with D maybe TRBD1 (6 bases). The V gene's germline CDR1 is LGHDT and CDR2 YNNKEL (reference sequence). The V end was cut by 0 bases, the J end by 5 bases, with 13 bases between. The CDR3 totals 15 residues. The DNA of the CDR3 is TGTGCCAGCAGCCAAGACCCACAGGGAAGAACTGAAGCTTTCTTT. It translates to CASSQDPQGRTEAFF.

This clonotype was recorded at least ten times. CDR3 nucleotide sequence: TGCGCCAGCAGCCCCTGGACAGGGGACCCCTACGAGCAGTACTTC. It yields the protein CASSPWTGDPYEQYF. The chain employs TRBV4-1 and TRBJ2-7, with 9 positions matching TRBD1. Germline CDR1 reads MGHRA; CDR2 reads YSYEKL. V shed 4 bases and J 2 bases; nucleotides not matched to a gene: 6. The CDR3 runs 15 residues.

This clonotype was counted at least ten times. The genes are TRBV19 and TRBJ2-1; D gene unclear. V gave up 8 bases and J gave up 10 bases, with 15 bases separating them. Looked up from germline, CDR1 is LNHDA and CDR2 is SQIVND (reference sequence). The CDR3 runs to 12 residues. DNA of the CDR3: TGTGCCAGTCTAGACTCGCTTGGGGAGCAGTTCTTC. Translation gives CASLDSLGEQFF. Combining the CDR3 with reference TRBV19 and TRBJ2-1 gives the whole variable domain DGGITQSPKYLFRKEGQNVTLSCEQNLNHDAMYWYRQDPGQGLRLIYYSQIVNDFQKGDIAEGYSVSREKKESFPLTVTSAQKNPTAFYLCASLDSLGEQFFGPGTRLTVL.

CDR3: CASSYRQANSPLHF. The CDR3, as DNA: TGTGCCAGCAGTTATCGCCAGGCGAATTCACCCCTCCACTTT. This chain uses TRBV6-5 with TRBJ1-6, with D hard to call. Germline V gene lookup returns CDR1 MNHEY and CDR2 SVGAGI. The V gene lost 3 bases and the J gene lost 7 bases, with 10 bases spanning the gap. The CDR3 is made up of 14 amino acids.

In its sample, this clonotype was seen many times. The V call is TRBV5-8, the J call TRBJ2-4, with D tentatively TRBD1 or TRBD2 (5 bases each). CDR3 length: 18 residues. The germline gives CDR1 SGHTS, CDR2 YDEGEE. The V and J ends lost 3 bases and 2 bases respectively, with 21 bases between them. The CDR3 region has the DNA TGTGCCAGCAGCTGGGGACGTTGGGACCAATCTTCCAAAAACATTCAGTACTTC. It codes for CASSWGRWDQSSKNIQYF.